This T cell receptor beta chain was found in a study of T and B cells in COVID-19 patients. Study context: The recovered cohort's median age was approximately 37 years, versus approximately 73 years in active infection. Of approximately 22 active-infection patients, 15 to 19 carried comorbidities linked to unfavorable COVID-19 outcome.

Blood genomic DNA input for TRB amplification was roughly 220-500 ng. Study-wide results and limits: At recovery TRB diversity and richness exceeded healthy donors, after highly clonal active COVID-19 repertoires. Symptomatic-phase blood samples from mildly ill patients and early samples from severe cases were scarce.

This CDR3 region has 15 residues. Germline values: CDR1 PRHDT, CDR2 FYEKMQ (reference sequence). J was trimmed by 1 base and V by 2 bases; bases with no gene match: 2. This clonotype was counted between two and nine times. Its antigen is not identified. BIOMED2 TRB-A/B primer pools were used in multiplex TRB PCR. TCRdb independently ran MiXCR on the multiplex PCR reads; one entry per CDR3 protein. The sample contains roughly 13,000 distinct CDR3 sequences, roughly 30% of which appear only once. This rearrangement joins TRBV13 to TRBJ2-5; 9 positions match TRBD2. The origin of this receptor is a human donor who had recovered from COVID-19. The sequenced material came from blood. The CDR3 region is CASSLQREAQETQYF. CDR3 coding DNA: TGTGCCAGCAGCTTACAGCGGGAGGCCCAAGAGACCCAGTACTTC.